Described below is a single T cell receptor (beta chain) sequence and its context. The target antigen is unknown. The same CDR3 can be traced to other DNA sequences in this sample. Both subsets, CD45RA+ naive and CD45RA-negative memory, were split from the CD4+ cells. The data stem from a study of shared clonotypes between healthy human individuals. Study-wide results and caveats: Generally, naive subsets (rather than memory subsets) showed larger estimated richness. Naive CD4 clonotypes overlapped across a handful of donors at approximately 4.5%.

The CDR3 is 14 residues long. V shed 2 bases and J shed 1 base, with 7 bases lying between them. The germline V gene has CDR1 SGHNT and CDR2 YENEEA. Assay: immunoSEQ multiplex PCR; the TCRdb copy retains only in-frame clones and omits some. The table shows about 670,000 clones, with 72% occurring only once. The material sequenced was memory CD4+ T cells sorted from blood. Noted subset: CD45RA-negative fraction. V is TRBV11-3 and J is TRBJ2-3; TRBD1 is a possible D gene (6 bases). The TCR comes from a woman in her twenties or thirties in good health. CDR3: CASSLSGGTDTQYF. As DNA, the CDR3 is TGTGCCAGCAGCTTATCAGGGGGCACAGATACGCAGTATTTT.